This T cell receptor (beta chain) was observed in a study of cytomegalovirus exposure and HLA in healthy donors. The CDR3 sequence is 19 residues long. The assay was immunoSEQ multiplex PCR, and TCRdb's table has in-frame clones only and misses some. Of 200,000 or so clones listed, roughly 84% are singletons. Sequencing was performed on PBMCs. The clonotype originates from a woman aged 25 to 39 in good health and CMV-seropositive. The genes are TRBV21-1 and TRBJ2-5; the D call TRBD2 from the table was never checked on the DNA. TRBV21-1 represents a pseudogene. The CDR3 sequence is CASSKGTGEVSAYQETQYF. In nucleotides, the CDR3 is TGTGCCAGCAGCAAAGGGACGGGAGAGGTATCCGCGTACCAAGAGACCCAGTACTTC.